Listed here are 8 T cell receptor beta chains from one sample, sequenced in a study of Ad26.COV2.S vaccination and SARS-CoV-2 variants (dated by TCRdb to the early 2020s). What this sample's treatment or condition label stands for: over 15 received Ad26.COV2.S at low or high dose, single or two shots; about 5 received placebo; per-sample allocation not given. For vaccine and placebo recipients, repertoires were sequenced using samples collected on day 63 after the first injection. The method behind the library was the immunoSEQ multiplex PCR assay. In TCRdb, the immuneACCESS table is reduced to in-frame sequences with V and J assigned. These tables do not hold every clone; where another copy was compared, an unresolved V gene accounts for under half, and the others remain unexplained. The sample table records 290,000 or so clones; about 90% of these occur just once. Around 3.5% of the sample is held by the ten biggest clonotypes.

This specimen was peripheral blood, taken in a trial of Ad26.COV2.S vaccine versus placebo. These receptors were taken from a person aged 18-65 years who received the Ad26.COV2.S COVID-19 vaccine or a placebo.

The gene calls are TRBV30 and TRBJ1-2; D call uncertain. The CDR3 is 13 residues long. Germline V gene lookup returns CDR1 GTSNPN and CDR2 SVGIG (reference sequence). V lost 4 bases to trimming and J lost 6 bases, with 15 bases between them. The DNA for the CDR3 is TGTGCCTGGAATACGAGCCCAAAGAATGGCTACACCTTC. The encoded protein is CAWNTSPKNGYTF.

This clone was seen only a few times. In DNA, the CDR3 is TGTGCCAGCAGTTACTCGGGACATAGCAATCAGCCCCAGCATTTT. Translated: CASSYSGHSNQPQHF. The chain uses TRBV6-5 and TRBJ1-5, with D tentatively TRBD1 (6 bases). In germline, CDR1 is MNHEY, CDR2 SVGAGI. V was trimmed by 0 bases and J by 0 bases, leaving 6 bases between them. The CDR3 consists of 15 residues.

This clone showed up just once. The genes are TRBV13 and TRBJ2-2, with 14 bases that match TRBD2. Germline values: CDR1 PRHDT, CDR2 FYEKMQ (reference sequence). V shed 5 bases and J 3 bases; nucleotides not matched to a gene: 5. The CDR3 is 17 amino acids. DNA for the CDR3: TGTGCCAGCAGCCCTACGGGACTAGCGGGAGACACCGGGGAGCTGTTTTTT. It translates to CASSPTGLAGDTGELFF.

This clone was seen only once. This chain links TRBV27 with TRBJ2-1, with D hard to call. The CDR3 sequence is 15 residues long. V dropped 4 bases and J dropped 0 bases, with 10 bases sitting between them. CDR1 and CDR2 from the germline V gene are MNHEY and SMNVEV (reference sequence). The CDR3 coding sequence is TGTGCCAGCAGTTCCTATGATAGCTCCTACAATGAGCAGTTCTTC. It specifies CASSSYDSSYNEQFF.

This sequence joins TRBV6-5 and TRBJ1-1; unclear D gene. Trimming cost V 10 bases and J 1 base, with 13 bases left between them. The germline CDR1 and CDR2 sequences are MNHEY and SVGAGI. This CDR3 region has 13 residues. CDR3 sequence (DNA): TGTGCCACCAGACACACGCAGAACACTGAAGCTTTCTTT. Translation gives CATRHTQNTEAFF.

The chain is built from TRBV10-1 and TRBJ2-1; D gene ambiguous. The germline CDR1 and CDR2 sequences are WNHNN and SYGVQD (reference sequence). The CDR3 sequence is 16 residues long. V lost 3 bases and J 5 bases, leaving 17 bases between the germline ends. CDR3 in amino acids: CASSDFRKGRNNEQFF. The CDR3 DNA reads as TGCGCCAGCAGTGATTTTAGAAAGGGTCGGAACAATGAGCAGTTCTTC.

This sequence joins TRBV9 and TRBJ2-5; 8 nucleotides match TRBD1. The length of the CDR3 is 14 residues. With 4 bases clipped from V and 3 bases from J, the junction kept 5 bases outside the gene matches. Germline values: CDR1 SGDLS, CDR2 YYNGEE. CDR3 protein: CASSPSTGEETQYF. The CDR3 DNA sequence: TGTGCCAGCAGCCCTTCGACAGGGGAAGAGACCCAGTACTTC.

As to this clone: A junction boundary mismatches the germline segment, possibly from a read error. This chain uses TRBV28 with TRBJ2-7; maybe TRBD1 (6 bases). This CDR3 region has 15 residues. Germline CDR1 MDHEN, CDR2 SYDVKM. CDR3 in amino acids: CASLSGWGLSDEQYF. DNA for the CDR3: TGTGCCAGCCTCTCGGGCTGGGGGCTCTCCGACGAGCAGTACTTC.